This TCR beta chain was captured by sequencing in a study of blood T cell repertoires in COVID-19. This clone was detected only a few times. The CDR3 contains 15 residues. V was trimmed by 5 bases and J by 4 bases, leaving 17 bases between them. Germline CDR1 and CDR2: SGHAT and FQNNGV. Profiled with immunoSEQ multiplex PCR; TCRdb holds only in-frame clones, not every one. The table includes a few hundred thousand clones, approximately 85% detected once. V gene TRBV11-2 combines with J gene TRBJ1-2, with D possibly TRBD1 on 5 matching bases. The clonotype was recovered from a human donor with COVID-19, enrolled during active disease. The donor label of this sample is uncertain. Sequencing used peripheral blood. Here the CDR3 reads CASSLQQGVGYGYTF. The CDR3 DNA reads TGTGCCAGCAGCCTACAGCAGGGTGTGGGCTATGGCTACACCTTC. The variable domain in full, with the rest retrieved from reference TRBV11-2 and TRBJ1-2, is EAGVAQSPRYKIIEKRQSVAFWCNPISGHATLYWYQQILGQGPKLLIQFQNNGVVDDSQLPKDRFSAERLKGVDSTLKIQPAKLEDSAVYLCASSLQQGVGYGYTFGSGTRLTVV.